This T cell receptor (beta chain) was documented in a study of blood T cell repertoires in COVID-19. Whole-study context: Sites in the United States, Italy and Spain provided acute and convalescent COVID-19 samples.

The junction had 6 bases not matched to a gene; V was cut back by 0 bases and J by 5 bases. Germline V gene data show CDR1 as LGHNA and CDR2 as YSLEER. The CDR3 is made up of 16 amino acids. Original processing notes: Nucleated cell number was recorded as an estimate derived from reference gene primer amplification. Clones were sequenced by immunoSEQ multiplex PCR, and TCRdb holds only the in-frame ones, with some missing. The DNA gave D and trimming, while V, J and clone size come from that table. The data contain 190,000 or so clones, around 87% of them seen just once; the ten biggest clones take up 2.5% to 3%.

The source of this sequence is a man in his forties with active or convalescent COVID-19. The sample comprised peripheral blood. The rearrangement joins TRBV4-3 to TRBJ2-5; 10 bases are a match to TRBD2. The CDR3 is CASSQDQGGLAETQYF. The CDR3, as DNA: TGCGCCAGCAGCCAAGATCAGGGGGGACTAGCGGAGACCCAGTACTTC.